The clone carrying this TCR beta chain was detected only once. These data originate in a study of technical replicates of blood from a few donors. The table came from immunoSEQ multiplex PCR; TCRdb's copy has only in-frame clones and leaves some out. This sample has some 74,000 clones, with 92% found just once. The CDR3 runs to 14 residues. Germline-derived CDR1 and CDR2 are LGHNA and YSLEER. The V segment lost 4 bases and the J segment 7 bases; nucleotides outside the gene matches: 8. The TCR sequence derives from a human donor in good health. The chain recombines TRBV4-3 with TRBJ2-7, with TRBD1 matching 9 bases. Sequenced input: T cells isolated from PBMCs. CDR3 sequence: CASSRTNRGLEQYF. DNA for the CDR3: TGCGCCAGCAGCCGCACGAACAGGGGGCTAGAGCAGTACTTC.